The 27 T cell receptor beta chains in this list originate from one sample, sequenced in a study of cytomegalovirus exposure and HLA in healthy donors (dated 2017 in TCRdb). Library preparation was by the immunoSEQ multiplex PCR assay. A mixture of 60 forward primers for TCR Vbeta segments and 13 reverse primers for TCR Jbeta segments was used in the multiplex PCR. TCRdb re-hosts the immuneACCESS table, in-frame sequences only. Its copies lack some clones; in the studies checked, an unresolved V gene accounts for under half of them, and the cause for the rest is not known. The sample table shows 150,000 or so clones, and over 60% are seen once. The top ten clones comprise less than 8% of the sample. Material for sequencing was PBMCs. Receptors were obtained from a man aged 35 to 55 in good health and CMV-seropositive.

The chain has TRBV7-2 and TRBJ1-6; a possible D gene is TRBD1 (6 bases). V dropped 2 bases and J dropped 6 bases, with 11 bases sitting between them. Germline CDR1 SGHTA, CDR2 FQGNSA. This CDR3 is 15 amino acids long. CDR3 sequence (DNA): TGTGCCAGCAGCTTACAAGGACAGACTAATTCACCCCTCCACTTT. As protein: CASSLQGQTNSPLHF.

This clone was counted only a few times. The chain couples TRBV4-1 to TRBJ2-3; 11 nucleotides match TRBD2. Germline CDR1 is MGHRA and CDR2 is YSYEKL. The CDR3 covers 15 residues. V trimming: 3 bases; J trimming: 4 bases; junction bases outside the gene matches: 3. The CDR3 sequence is CASSQVAGGADTQYF. CDR3 nucleotides: TGCGCCAGCAGCCAGGTAGCGGGAGGGGCAGATACGCAGTATTTT.

A remark on this clone: Other DNA sequences in this sample translate to the same CDR3. The genes are TRBV14 and TRBJ2-1, with D possibly TRBD2 on 6 matching bases. The V and J ends lost 0 bases and 8 bases respectively, with 11 bases between them. The CDR3 is 14 amino acids. CDR1 SGHDN and CDR2 FVKESK come from the germline V gene. The CDR3 reads CASSQERWGDEQFF. The CDR3 DNA reads TGTGCCAGCAGCCAAGAAAGGTGGGGGGATGAGCAGTTCTTC.

V is TRBV9 and J is TRBJ1-1; the match to TRBD1 covers 8 bases. V was pared by 4 bases and J by 1 base, with 6 bases of the junction left unmatched. Germline values: CDR1 SGDLS, CDR2 YYNGEE. CDR3 length equals 15 residues. The CDR3 region is CASSPRQGWNTEAFF. In DNA, the CDR3 is TGTGCCAGCAGCCCGCGACAGGGGTGGAACACTGAAGCTTTCTTT.

This CDR3 reads CASSVVGQRGSGNTIYF. CDR3 coding DNA: TGTGCCAGCAGCGTAGTTGGCCAAAGGGGCTCTGGAAACACCATATATTTT. This rearrangement joins TRBV9 to TRBJ1-3; D is possibly TRBD1 (5 bases). V lost 0 bases, J lost 0 bases, and 13 bases lay in between. Germline V CDR1 and CDR2: SGDLS, YYNGEE. The CDR3 sequence is 17 residues long.

This clone has just a few counts. The sample carries other DNA sequences with the same CDR3. The gene calls are TRBV6-1 and TRBJ2-3, with 7 bases lining up with TRBD1. Germline CDR1 is MNHNS and CDR2 is SASEGT. The CDR3 totals 15 residues. V trimming: 4 bases; J trimming: 0 bases; junction bases outside the gene matches: 4. The CDR3 sequence is CASSVQGVSTDTQYF. CDR3 DNA: TGTGCCAGCAGTGTCCAGGGGGTCAGCACAGATACGCAGTATTTT.

This sequence joins TRBV10-1 and TRBJ2-3; 9 nucleotides line up with TRBD2. CDR1 is WNHNN, CDR2 SYGVQD, per germline (reference sequence). J lost 5 bases, V lost 0 bases, and 6 bases had no gene match. The CDR3 totals 16 residues. The CDR3 region is CASSESASGIRDTQYF. The CDR3 DNA follows: TGCGCCAGCAGTGAGTCGGCTAGCGGGATTCGAGATACGCAGTATTTT.

In its sample, this clone was seen a few times. This chain links TRBV18 with TRBJ1-1; D gene uncertain. This CDR3 is 13 amino acids long. V was trimmed by 8 bases and J by 1 base, leaving 11 bases between them. The germline gives CDR1 KGHSH, CDR2 LQKENI. Here the CDR3 reads CASTSQANTEAFF. The CDR3, as DNA: TGTGCCAGCACTTCCCAGGCGAACACTGAAGCTTTCTTT.

The chain uses TRBV29-1 and TRBJ2-1, with a possible D match to TRBD1 (5 bases). Germline V gene sequence: CDR1 SQVTM, CDR2 ANQGSEA. Trimming took 6 bases from V and 10 from J, leaving 13 bases between them. This CDR3 is 11 amino acids long. The CDR3 nucleotides read TGCAGCGTGGTAGGTAGGGGAGAGCAGTTCTTC. This sequence encodes CSVVGRGEQFF.

The chain couples TRBV7-9 to TRBJ2-1, with 8 bases matching TRBD1. Germline V gene sequence: CDR1 SEHNR, CDR2 FQNEAQ (reference sequence). The CDR3 runs 16 residues. V shed 6 bases and J 8 bases; nucleotides not matched to a gene: 15. CDR3 in amino acids: CASRPAGQEFGHEQFF. The CDR3 nucleotides are TGTGCCAGCAGGCCTGCGGGACAGGAGTTCGGTCATGAGCAGTTCTTC.

CDR3 coding DNA: TGTGCCAGCAGTTACTCCACAGGGGATAGCTCCTACGAGCAGTACTTC. It is translated as CASSYSTGDSSYEQYF. V and J are TRBV6-5 and TRBJ2-7; 7 bases are shared with TRBD1. The V gene end was trimmed by 0 bases and the J gene end by 0 bases; junction bases not matched to a gene: 5. The germline V gene encodes CDR1 MNHEY and CDR2 SVGAGI. CDR3 length equals 16 residues.

V and J are TRBV15 and TRBJ2-7, with D tentatively TRBD1 (5 bases). Germline V gene data show CDR1 as LNHNV and CDR2 as YYDKDF (reference sequence). V was pared by 3 bases and J by 5 bases, with 5 bases between. This CDR3 contains 11 residues. This chain's CDR3 is CATSRGHEQYF. CDR3 sequence (DNA): TGTGCCACCAGCAGGGGGCACGAGCAGTACTTC.

This clone appeared a few times. V and J are TRBV7-9 and TRBJ1-5, with D possibly being TRBD1 (6 bases). Trimming left V 5 bases short and J 8 bases short, with 10 bases between. Germline values: CDR1 SEHNR, CDR2 FQNEAQ (reference sequence). The CDR3 has 12 amino acids. This CDR3 is CASSITGKPQHF. The CDR3, as DNA: TGTGCCAGCAGCATCACAGGGAAGCCCCAGCATTTT.

The DNA of the CDR3 is TGTGCCAGCAGCGCCGGCGGACAGGGGTCAGATACGCAGTATTTT. Translating it yields CASSAGGQGSDTQYF. This chain links TRBV9 with TRBJ2-3; 9 bases are shared with TRBD1. This CDR3 is built from 15 residues. The J segment lost 4 bases and the V segment lost 3 bases, leaving 6 bases of the junction unmatched. Looked up from germline, CDR1 is SGDLS and CDR2 is YYNGEE.

The V gene is TRBV30, the J gene TRBJ2-1, with D possibly TRBD1 on 5 matching bases. The length of the CDR3 is 11 residues. V lost 0 bases and J 12 bases, leaving 9 bases between the germline ends. Per the germline V gene, CDR1 is GTSNPN and CDR2 is SVGIG (reference sequence). The CDR3 DNA reads as TGTGCCTGGAGTGTACAGGAGCGGCAGTTCTTC. Translating it yields CAWSVQERQFF.

The sample holds one count of this clone. The chain recombines TRBV7-9 with TRBJ1-2; D is ambiguous. Per germline, CDR1 SEHNR and CDR2 FQNEAQ (reference sequence). The CDR3 totals 15 residues. V gave up 6 bases and J gave up 5 bases, with 19 bases separating them. CDR3 in DNA: TGTGCCAGCAGTCTCGAATGGCCGCTCTCTTATGGCTACACCTTC. Its protein is CASSLEWPLSYGYTF. The variable domain in full, with the rest retrieved from reference TRBV7-9 and TRBJ1-2, is DTGVSQNPRHKITKRGQNVTFRCDPISEHNRLYWYRQTLGQGPEFLTYFQNEAQLEKSRLLSDRFSAERPKGSFSTLEIQRTEQGDSAMYLCASSLEWPLSYGYTFGSGTRLTVV.

The genes are TRBV11-3 and TRBJ2-3, with D perhaps matching TRBD2 (5 bases). Germline V gene sequence: CDR1 SGHNT, CDR2 YENEEA. The germline V and J ends were trimmed by 4 bases and 6 bases, with 8 bases remaining between them. The length of the CDR3 is 12 residues. This chain's CDR3 is CASSSRGDTQYF. CDR3 bases: TGTGCCAGCAGCTCGAGAGGGGATACGCAGTATTTT.

The gene calls are TRBV7-3 and TRBJ2-3; 9 bases fit TRBD2. CDR3 size: 14 residues. The V gene's germline CDR1 is SGHTA and CDR2 FQGTGA. V was pared by 4 bases and J by 5 bases, with 4 bases of the junction left unmatched. The CDR3 protein is CASSSGLARDTQYF. CDR3 coding DNA: TGTGCCAGCAGCTCCGGACTAGCGCGAGATACGCAGTATTTT.

Remarks on this clone: The junction departs from germline at one end; a sequencing error may be responsible. Written as DNA, the CDR3 is TGTGCCAGCAGGGGGCAAGACAGGGTAGAGATGTTC. This translates into CASRGQDRVEMF. V and J are TRBV2 and TRBJ1-2; 7 nucleotides match TRBD1. The CDR3 is 12 amino acids. Germline assignment: CDR1 SNHLY and CDR2 FYNNEI.

The rearrangement joins TRBV28 to TRBJ1-2; D uncertain. Germline loops: CDR1 MDHEN, CDR2 SYDVKM. The CDR3 length is 11 residues. V gave up 11 bases and J gave up 7 bases, with 14 bases separating them. The CDR3 nucleotides are TGTGCCGGTGGGAGTTGGGTTGGCTACACCTTC. As protein: CAGGSWVGYTF.

This clone came up once. V gene TRBV7-6 combines with J gene TRBJ2-5; perhaps TRBD1 as D (5 bases). The CDR3 sequence is 17 residues long. Germline V gene lookup returns CDR1 SGHVS and CDR2 FNYEAQ. Trimming removed 2 bases from V and 0 bases from J, with 16 bases in between. CDR3 in DNA: TGTGCCAGCAGCTTATGGGGCGGATCCTCGTACCAAGAGACCCAGTACTTC. The encoded protein is CASSLWGGSSYQETQYF.

The genes are TRBV7-9 and TRBJ1-4; TRBD1 agrees at 10 bases. The CDR3 extends over 15 amino acids. The junction had 4 bases not matched to a gene; V was cut back by 4 bases and J by 5 bases. CDR1 and CDR2 (germline): SEHNR, FQNEAQ (reference sequence). CDR3 nucleotide sequence: TGTGCCAGCAGCTACCGGGACAGGGGAAATGAAAAACTGTTTTTT. Translating gives CASSYRDRGNEKLFF. Variable domain in full (rest from reference TRBV7-9 and TRBJ1-4): DTGVSQNPRHKITKRGQNVTFRCDPISEHNRLYWYRQTLGQGPEFLTYFQNEAQLEKSRLLSDRFSAERPKGSFSTLEIQRTEQGDSAMYLCASSYRDRGNEKLFFGSGTQLSVL.

The chain is built from TRBV29-1 and TRBJ2-3; TRBD2 is a possible D gene (6 bases). The germline CDR1 and CDR2 sequences are SQVTM and ANQGSEA. The CDR3 spans 18 residues. Between the trimmed V and J ends, which lost 3 bases and 3 bases, there was a span of 25 bases. The CDR3 sequence: CSVEGLARRSGRTDTQYF. The CDR3 DNA follows: TGCAGCGTTGAGGGGCTAGCGAGAAGATCAGGCAGAACAGATACGCAGTATTTT.

The rearrangement joins TRBV27 to TRBJ1-1; D is undetermined. CDR1 is MNHEY and CDR2 is SMNVEV in the germline V gene (reference sequence). This CDR3 has 13 residues. Trimming stripped 8 bases from V and 1 base from J, with 11 bases between. The DNA for the CDR3 is TGTGCCAGCGGTTCATACGGGAACACTGAAGCTTTCTTT. Protein: CASGSYGNTEAFF.

As regards this clone: Here the CDR3 omits its conserved ending phenylalanine or tryptophan, so a read error is the likely source. The chain is built from TRBV2 and TRBJ2-7; tentative D call: TRBD2 (5 bases). The length of the CDR3 is 14 residues. The germline CDR1 and CDR2 sequences are SNHLY and FYNNEI. V was shortened by 1 base and J by 4 bases, with 11 bases between the two germline ends. The CDR3 DNA is TGTGCCAGCAGTGAAGGGGGAGTACGGTACGAGCAGTACCTC. Translated, it gives CASSEGGVRYEQYL.

The CDR3 DNA is TGCGCCAGCAGCTCCGGTAGCGCTCAAGAGACCCAGTACTTC. Protein sequence: CASSSGSAQETQYF. The chain is built from TRBV5-1 and TRBJ2-5, with D possibly TRBD2 on 5 matching bases. V dropped 3 bases and J dropped 2 bases, with 11 bases sitting between them. The V gene's germline CDR1 is SGHRS and CDR2 YFSETQ. CDR3 length: 14 amino acids.

The rearrangement joins TRBV6-1 to TRBJ1-2; 7 bases match TRBD1. The CDR3 has 13 amino acids. Trimming cost V 6 bases and J 7 bases; bases outside gene matches: 8. CDR1 is MNHNS and CDR2 is SASEGT in the germline V gene. The CDR3 nucleotides read TGTGCCAGCAGCCTGACAGGGTTTGGTGGCTACACCTTC. This sequence encodes CASSLTGFGGYTF.